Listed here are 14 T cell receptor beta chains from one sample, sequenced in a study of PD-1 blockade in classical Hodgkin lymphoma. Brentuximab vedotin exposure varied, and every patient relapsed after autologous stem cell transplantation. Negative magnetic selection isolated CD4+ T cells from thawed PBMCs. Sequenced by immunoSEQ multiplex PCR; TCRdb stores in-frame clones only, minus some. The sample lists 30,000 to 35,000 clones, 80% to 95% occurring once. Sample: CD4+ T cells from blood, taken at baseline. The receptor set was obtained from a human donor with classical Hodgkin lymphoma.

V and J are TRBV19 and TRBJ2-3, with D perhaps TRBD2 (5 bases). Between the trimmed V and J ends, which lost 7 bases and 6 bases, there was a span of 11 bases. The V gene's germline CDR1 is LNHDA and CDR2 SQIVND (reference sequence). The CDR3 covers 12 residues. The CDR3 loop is CASTGRGDTQYF. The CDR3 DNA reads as TGTGCCAGTACCGGTAGAGGGGATACGCAGTATTTT. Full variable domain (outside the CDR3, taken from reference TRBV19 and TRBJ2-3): DGGITQSPKYLFRKEGQNVTLSCEQNLNHDAMYWYRQDPGQGLRLIYYSQIVNDFQKGDIAEGYSVSREKKESFPLTVTSAQKNPTAFYLCASTGRGDTQYFGPGTRLTVL.

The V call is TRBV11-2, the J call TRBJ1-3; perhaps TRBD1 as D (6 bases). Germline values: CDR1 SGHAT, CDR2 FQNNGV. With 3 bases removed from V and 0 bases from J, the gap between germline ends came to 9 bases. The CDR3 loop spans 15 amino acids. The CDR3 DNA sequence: TGTGCCAGCAGCTTTCAGGGGACCTCTGGAAACACCATATATTTT. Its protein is CASSFQGTSGNTIYF.

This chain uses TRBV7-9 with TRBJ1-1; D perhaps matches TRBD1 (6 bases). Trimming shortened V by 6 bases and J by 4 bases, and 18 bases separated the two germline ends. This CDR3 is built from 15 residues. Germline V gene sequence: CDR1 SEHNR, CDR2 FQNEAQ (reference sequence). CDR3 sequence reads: CASSSSTGLSTEAFF. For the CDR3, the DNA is TGTGCCAGCAGTTCAAGCACAGGGTTGAGCACTGAAGCTTTCTTT.

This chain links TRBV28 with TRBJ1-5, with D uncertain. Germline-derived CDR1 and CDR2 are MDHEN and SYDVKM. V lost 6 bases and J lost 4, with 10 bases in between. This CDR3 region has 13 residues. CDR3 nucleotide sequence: TGTGCCAGCAGGGGAGCGAGGAATCAGCCCCAGCATTTT. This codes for CASRGARNQPQHF. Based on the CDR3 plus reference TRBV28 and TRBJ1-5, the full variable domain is DVKVTQSSRYLVKRTGEKVFLECVQDMDHENMFWYRQDPGLGLRLIYFSYDVKMKEKGDIPEGYSVSREKKERFSLILESASTNQTSMYLCASRGARNQPQHFGDGTRLSIL.

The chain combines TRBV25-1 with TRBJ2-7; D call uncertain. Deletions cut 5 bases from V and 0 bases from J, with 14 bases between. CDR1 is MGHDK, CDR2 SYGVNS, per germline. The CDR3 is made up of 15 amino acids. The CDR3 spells CASSTSGPNSYEQYF. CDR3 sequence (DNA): TGTGCCAGCAGTACATCCGGGCCGAACTCCTACGAGCAGTACTTC.

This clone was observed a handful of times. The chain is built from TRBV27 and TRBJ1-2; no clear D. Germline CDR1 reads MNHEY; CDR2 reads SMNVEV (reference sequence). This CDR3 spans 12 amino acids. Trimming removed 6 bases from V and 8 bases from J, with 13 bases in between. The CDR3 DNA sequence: TGTGCCAGCAGCTCGAGGGATTACGGCTACACCTTC. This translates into CASSSRDYGYTF.

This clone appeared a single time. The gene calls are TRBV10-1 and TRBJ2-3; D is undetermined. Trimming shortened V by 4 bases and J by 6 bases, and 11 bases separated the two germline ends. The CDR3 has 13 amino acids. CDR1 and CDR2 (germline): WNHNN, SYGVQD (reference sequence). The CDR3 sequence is CASSARLGDTQYF. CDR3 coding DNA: TGCGCCAGCAGTGCCCGACTTGGGGATACGCAGTATTTT.

CDR3 DNA sequence: TGCGCCAGCAAAACGGGACTAGCGGGAGGGCGGGAGCAGTTCTTC. It codes for CASKTGLAGGREQFF. The V and J genes are TRBV5-1 and TRBJ2-1; TRBD2 matches 16 bases. The CDR3 has 15 amino acids. With V trimmed by 6 bases and J by 10 bases, 7 bases remained unmatched. The germline CDR1 and CDR2 sequences are SGHRS and YFSETQ.

This CDR3 is CATGSGQGVPETQYF. The CDR3 DNA follows: TGTGCCACTGGTTCTGGACAGGGGGTTCCGGAGACCCAGTACTTC. The rearrangement uses TRBV15 and TRBJ2-5; 10 bases are shared with TRBD1. The CDR3 loop spans 15 amino acids. Germline CDR1 LNHNV, CDR2 YYDKDF (reference sequence). J gave up 5 bases and V 9 bases, and 12 bases lay outside the gene matches. The full variable domain, rest sourced from reference TRBV15 and TRBJ2-5, is DAMVIQNPRYQVTQFGKPVTLSCSQTLNHNVMYWYQQKSSQAPKLLFHYYDKDFNNEADTPDNFQSRRPNTSFCFLDIRSPGLGDTAMYLCATGSGQGVPETQYFGPGTRLLVL.

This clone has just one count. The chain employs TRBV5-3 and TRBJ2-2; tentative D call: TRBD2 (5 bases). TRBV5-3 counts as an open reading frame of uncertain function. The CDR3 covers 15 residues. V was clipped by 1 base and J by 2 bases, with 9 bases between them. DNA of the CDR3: TGTGCCAGAAGCTTGAAGGGAGCCAACACCGGGGAGCTGTTTTTT. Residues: CARSLKGANTGELFF.

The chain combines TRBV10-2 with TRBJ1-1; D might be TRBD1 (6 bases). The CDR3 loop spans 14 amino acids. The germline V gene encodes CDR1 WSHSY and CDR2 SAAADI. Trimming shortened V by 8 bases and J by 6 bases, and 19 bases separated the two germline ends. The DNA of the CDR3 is TGCGCCAGCTCCGGTGACAGGTTATGGCCTGAAGCTTTCTTT. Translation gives CASSGDRLWPEAFF.

The CDR3 coding sequence is TGTGCCAGCAGCCAGAGACAGGGGGTCACCGGGGAGCTGTTTTTT. This codes for CASSQRQGVTGELFF. V is TRBV14 and J is TRBJ2-2; 9 bases line up with TRBD1. V dropped 3 bases and J dropped 4; count of bases not matched to a gene: 3. Germline lookup yields CDR1 SGHDN and CDR2 FVKESK. The CDR3 length is 15 residues. The full variable domain, completed using reference TRBV14 and TRBJ2-2, is EAGVTQFPSHSVIEKGQTVTLRCDPISGHDNLYWYRRVMGKEIKFLLHFVKESKQDESGMPNNRFLAERTGGTYSTLKVQPAELEDSGVYFCASSQRQGVTGELFFGEGSRLTVL.

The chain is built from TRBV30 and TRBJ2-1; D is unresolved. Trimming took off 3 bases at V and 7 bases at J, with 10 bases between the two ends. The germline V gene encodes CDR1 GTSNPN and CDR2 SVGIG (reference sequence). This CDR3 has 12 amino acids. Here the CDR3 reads CAWRKWANEQFF. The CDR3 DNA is TGTGCCTGGAGGAAATGGGCTAATGAGCAGTTCTTC. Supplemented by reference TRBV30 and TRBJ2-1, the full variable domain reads SQTIHQWPATLVQPVGSPLSLECTVEGTSNPNLYWYRQAAGRGLQLLFYSVGIGQISSEVPQNLSASRPQDRQFILSSKKLLLSDSGFYLCAWRKWANEQFFGPGTRLTVL.

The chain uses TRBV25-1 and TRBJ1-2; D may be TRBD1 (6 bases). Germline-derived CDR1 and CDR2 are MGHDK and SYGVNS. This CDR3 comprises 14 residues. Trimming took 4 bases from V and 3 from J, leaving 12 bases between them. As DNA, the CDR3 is TGTGCCAGCAGTGGGACAGCAACATACTATGGCTACACCTTC. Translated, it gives CASSGTATYYGYTF.